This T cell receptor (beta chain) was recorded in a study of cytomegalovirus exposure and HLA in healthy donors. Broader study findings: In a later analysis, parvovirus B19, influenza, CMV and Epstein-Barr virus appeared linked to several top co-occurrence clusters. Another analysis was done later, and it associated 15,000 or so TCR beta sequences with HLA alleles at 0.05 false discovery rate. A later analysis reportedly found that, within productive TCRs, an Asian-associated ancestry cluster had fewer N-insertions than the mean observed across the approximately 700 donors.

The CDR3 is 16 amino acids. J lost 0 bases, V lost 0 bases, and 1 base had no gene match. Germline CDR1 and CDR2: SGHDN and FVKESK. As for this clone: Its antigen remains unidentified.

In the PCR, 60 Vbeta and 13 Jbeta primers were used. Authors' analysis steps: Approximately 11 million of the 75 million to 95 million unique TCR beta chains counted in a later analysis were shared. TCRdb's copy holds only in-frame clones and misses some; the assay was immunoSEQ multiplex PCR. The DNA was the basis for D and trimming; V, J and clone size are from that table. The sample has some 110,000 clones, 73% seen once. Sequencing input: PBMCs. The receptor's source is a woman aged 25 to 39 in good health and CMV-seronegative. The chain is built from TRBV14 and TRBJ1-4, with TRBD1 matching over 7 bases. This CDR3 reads CASSQDRGPTNEKLFF. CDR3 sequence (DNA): TGTGCCAGCAGCCAAGATAGGGGGCCAACTAATGAAAAACTGTTTTTT.